These 19 T cell receptor beta chains came from one sample sequenced in a study of blood T cell repertoires in COVID-19. Produced via immunoSEQ multiplex PCR; TCRdb's table is partial and in-frame only. There are some 200,000 clones in the sample; roughly 88% occur only once, and 7.5% to 10% lies in the top ten. Sequencing input: peripheral blood. The receptors shown here come from a woman of 80 years or more with acute or convalescent COVID-19.

The chain employs TRBV11-2 and TRBJ1-5; 11 bases line up with TRBD1. This CDR3 contains 16 residues. V gave up 5 bases and J gave up 6 bases; unmatched junction bases: 9. Germline loops: CDR1 SGHAT, CDR2 FQNNGV. CDR3 residues: CASSPNTGQGGQPQHF. The CDR3 DNA follows: TGTGCCAGCAGCCCCAATACGGGACAGGGGGGTCAGCCCCAGCATTTT. Looking up the rest from reference TRBV11-2 and TRBJ1-5 gives the full variable domain: EAGVAQSPRYKIIEKRQSVAFWCNPISGHATLYWYQQILGQGPKLLIQFQNNGVVDDSQLPKDRFSAERLKGVDSTLKIQPAKLEDSAVYLCASSPNTGQGGQPQHFGDGTRLSIL.

V gene TRBV5-6 combines with J gene TRBJ2-7, with 8 nucleotides matching TRBD1. Germline lookup yields CDR1 SGHDT and CDR2 YYEEEE. The trim removed 5 bases at V and 2 bases at J, leaving 6 bases unmatched. This CDR3 is 14 amino acids long. The CDR3 nucleotides read TGTGCCAGCAGTCCCGGGACAGGTCCCTACGAGCAGTACTTC. This gives the protein CASSPGTGPYEQYF.

CDR3 nucleotides: TGTGCCAGCACCCGCGTTAGGGGAGGGGGCAATGAGCAGTTCTTC. The encoded protein is CASTRVRGGGNEQFF. The rearrangement links TRBV2 to TRBJ2-1, with D maybe TRBD2 (7 bases). Per germline, CDR1 SNHLY and CDR2 FYNNEI. V was pared by 7 bases and J by 6 bases, with 19 bases between. This CDR3 has 15 amino acids. Filled out from reference TRBV2 and TRBJ2-1, the complete variable domain reads EPEVTQTPSHQVTQMGQEVILRCVPISNHLYFYWYRQILGQKVEFLVSFYNNEISEKSEIFDDQFSVERPDGSNFTLKIRSTKLEDSAMYFCASTRVRGGGNEQFFGPGTRLTVL.

The V call is TRBV11-3, the J call TRBJ2-1; TRBD2 agrees at 8 bases. The CDR3 has 16 amino acids. Germline assignment: CDR1 SGHNT and CDR2 YENEEA. V shed 5 bases, J shed 3 bases, and the junction held 9 bases outside the gene matches. CDR3 amino acids: CASSGTGGAGYNEQFF. The CDR3 DNA sequence: TGTGCCAGCAGCGGAACCGGGGGGGCTGGCTACAATGAGCAGTTCTTC. Variable domain in full (rest from reference TRBV11-3 and TRBJ2-1): EAGVVQSPRYKIIEKKQPVAFWCNPISGHNTLYWYLQNLGQGPELLIRYENEEAVDDSQLPKDRFSAERLKGVDSTLKIQPAELGDSAVYLCASSGTGGAGYNEQFFGPGTRLTVL.

The chain recombines TRBV4-2 with TRBJ1-4; no firm D call. V lost 4 bases and J lost 8, with 11 bases in between. The CDR3 totals 13 residues. Looked up from germline, CDR1 is LGHNA and CDR2 is YNFKEQ. The CDR3 region has the DNA TGTGCCAGCAGCCCTCTATACGGGGAAAAACTGTTTTTT. This sequence encodes CASSPLYGEKLFF.

This clone was observed a single time. V and J are TRBV29-1 and TRBJ2-3; 13 positions match TRBD2. There are 20 residues in the CDR3. After removal of 4 bases from V and 0 bases from J, the junction contained 16 bases not matched to a gene. From germline, CDR1 is SQVTM and CDR2 ANQGSEA. The DNA of the CDR3 is TGCAGCGTTGTGGTATTCCGGGGACTAGCGGGACGAGCTAGCACAGATACGCAGTATTTT. Translation gives CSVVVFRGLAGRASTDTQYF.

For the CDR3, the DNA is TGTGCCAGCAGCTCCTGGACAGGGAAAAATTCACCCCTCCACTTT. As protein: CASSSWTGKNSPLHF. V and J are TRBV5-4 and TRBJ1-6; 8 nucleotides match TRBD1. The length of the CDR3 is 15 residues. The germline V gene has CDR1 SGHNT and CDR2 YYREEE (reference sequence). V shed 3 bases, J shed 7 bases, and the junction held 6 bases outside the gene matches.

The chain joins TRBV25-1 to TRBJ1-2, with 8 bases lining up with TRBD1. Germline CDR1 and CDR2: MGHDK and SYGVNS. The CDR3 has 13 residues. V shed 8 bases, J shed 5 bases, and the junction held 7 bases outside the gene matches. The CDR3 sequence is CASRKQGEYGYTF. The CDR3 DNA sequence: TGTGCCAGCCGGAAACAGGGGGAATATGGCTACACCTTC.

The chain couples TRBV7-9 to TRBJ1-6, with unresolved D. Trimming took 1 base from V and 6 from J, leaving 10 bases between them. Germline V CDR1 and CDR2: SEHNR, FQNEAQ (reference sequence). CDR3 length: 15 amino acids. The CDR3 here is CASSLVRGGNSPLHF. In DNA form, the CDR3 reads TGTGCCAGCAGCTTAGTACGGGGTGGTAATTCACCCCTCCACTTT.

About this clone: This CDR3 is also generated by other DNA sequences in the sample. The rearrangement joins TRBV6-5 to TRBJ2-2; weak D call: TRBD2 (5 bases). Germline CDR1 is MNHEY and CDR2 is SVGAGI. Trimming removed 2 bases at V and 5 bases at J, with 6 bases between. The CDR3 has 13 residues. In nucleotides, the CDR3 is TGTGCCAGCAGTTACCCGGGGACCGGGGAGCTGTTTTTT. This sequence encodes CASSYPGTGELFF.

A note on this clone: The sample contains more than one DNA sequence encoding this CDR3. The V call is TRBV5-1, the J call TRBJ2-5; D gene ambiguous. This CDR3 region has 12 residues. Trimming pared 0 bases from V and 2 bases from J, leaving 2 bases between. CDR1 is SGHRS, CDR2 YFSETQ, per germline. CDR3 bases: TGCGCCAGCAGCTTGGCTCAAGAGACCCAGTACTTC. This encodes CASSLAQETQYF. The full variable domain, in which reference TRBV5-1 and TRBJ2-5 provide the parts outside the CDR3, is KAGVTQTPRYLIKTRGQQVTLSCSPISGHRSVSWYQQTPGQGLQFLFEYFSETQRNKGNFPGRFSGRQFSNSRSEMNVSTLELGDSALYLCASSLAQETQYFGPGTRLLVL.

The chain has TRBV3-1 (or the pseudogene TRBV3-2) and TRBJ2-3, with a possible D match to TRBD1 (6 bases). Trimming removed 2 bases at V and 6 bases at J, with 15 bases between. The CDR3 totals 15 residues. CDR1 and CDR2 (germline): LGHDT, YNNKEL (reference sequence). In DNA, the CDR3 is TGTGCCAGCAGCCAATCGGTGGGGGCTTCGGATACGCAGTATTTT. It translates to CASSQSVGASDTQYF.

This chain connects TRBV7-2 to TRBJ2-1; 10 nucleotides align to TRBD1. The germline CDR1 and CDR2 sequences are SGHTA and FQGNSA. Unmatched junction bases numbered 6, after V lost 5 bases and J lost 8 bases. The CDR3 is 14 amino acids. The CDR3 DNA follows: TGTGCCAGCAGCCCAAGGGACAGGGGCGATGAGCAGTTCTTC. This codes for CASSPRDRGDEQFF.

J is TRBJ2-3 and V is TRBV7-8, with no clear D. Trimming pared 5 bases from V and 5 bases from J, leaving 5 bases between. The CDR3 has 11 amino acids. Germline CDR1 and CDR2: SGHVS and FQNEAQ. The CDR3 reads CASSPLDTQYF. The DNA of the CDR3 is TGTGCCAGCAGCCCACTAGATACGCAGTATTTT.

The rearrangement uses TRBV10-3 and TRBJ1-4, with 7 bases that match TRBD1. This CDR3 spans 13 amino acids. Germline CDR1 reads ENHRY; CDR2 reads SYGVKD. With 4 bases clipped from V and 5 bases from J, the junction kept 1 base outside the gene matches. The chain's CDR3 is CAISGGQNEKLFF. DNA of the CDR3: TGTGCCATCAGTGGGGGACAGAATGAAAAACTGTTTTTT.

The V gene is TRBV6-2 or TRBV6-3, the J gene TRBJ2-7, with 10 bases fitting TRBD1. This CDR3 spans 15 amino acids. Looked up from germline, CDR1 is MNHEY and CDR2 is SVGEGT. With V trimmed by 4 bases and J by 2 bases, 5 bases remained unmatched. The CDR3 bases are TGTGCCAGCAGTTCTAGGGGGACAGGGGCCTACGAGCAGTACTTC. The encoded protein is CASSSRGTGAYEQYF.

Here the CDR3 reads CASSPYRGLVNYGYTF. Written as DNA, the CDR3 is TGCGCCAGCAGCCCTTACAGGGGGCTGGTTAACTATGGCTACACCTTC. The chain combines TRBV5-1 with TRBJ1-2; 9 bases line up with TRBD1. Germline V gives CDR1 SGHRS, CDR2 YFSETQ. The ends lost 4 bases at V and 1 base at J; junction bases unmatched: 8. The CDR3 extends over 16 amino acids.

The table lists this clone with a few counts. This chain uses TRBV27 with TRBJ1-5; TRBD1 might be the D (5 bases). Trimming shortened V by 6 bases and J by 6 bases, and 12 bases separated the two germline ends. This CDR3 spans 13 amino acids. Germline CDR1 is MNHEY and CDR2 is SMNVEV (reference sequence). The CDR3 DNA is TGTGCCAGCAGATCCTCGGGGGGTCAGCCCCAGCATTTT. Translation gives CASRSSGGQPQHF.

This chain connects TRBV4-3 to TRBJ2-5; weak D call: TRBD2 (7 bases). With 0 bases removed from V and 5 bases from J, the gap between germline ends came to 16 bases. The V gene's germline CDR1 is LGHNA and CDR2 YSLEER. The CDR3 length is 16 residues. CDR3 sequence: CASSQEWRGGGETQYF. CDR3 DNA sequence: TGCGCCAGCAGCCAAGAGTGGCGCGGGGGCGGGGAGACCCAGTACTTC.